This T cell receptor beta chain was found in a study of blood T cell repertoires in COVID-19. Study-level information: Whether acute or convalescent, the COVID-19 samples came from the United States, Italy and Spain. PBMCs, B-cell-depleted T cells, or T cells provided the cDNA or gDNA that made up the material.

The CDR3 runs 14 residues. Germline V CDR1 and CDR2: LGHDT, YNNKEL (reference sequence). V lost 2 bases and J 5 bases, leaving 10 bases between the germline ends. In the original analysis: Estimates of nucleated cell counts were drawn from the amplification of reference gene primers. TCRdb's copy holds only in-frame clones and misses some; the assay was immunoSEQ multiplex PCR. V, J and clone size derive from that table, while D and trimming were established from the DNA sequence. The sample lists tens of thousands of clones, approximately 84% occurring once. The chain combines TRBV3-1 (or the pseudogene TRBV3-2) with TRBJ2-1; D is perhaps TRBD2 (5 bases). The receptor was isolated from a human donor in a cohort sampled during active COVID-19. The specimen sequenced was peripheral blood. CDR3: CASSQITADNEQFF. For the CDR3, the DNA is TGTGCCAGCAGCCAAATTACAGCGGACAATGAGCAGTTCTTC.